These 21 T cell receptor beta chains share one sample of origin, sequenced in a study of T cell repertoires in cytomegalovirus infection. TCRdb ran MiXCR on the reads and lists one entry per CDR3 protein. Among fewer than 550,000 distinct CDR3 sequences listed, about 15% were seen once. The source material was CD8+ T cells from PBMCs. All receptors come from a human donor in good health (CMV status not recorded). Some clones in this sample may be carry-over from other donors' samples.

The gene calls are TRBV13 and TRBJ1-2; D unresolved. There are 14 residues in the CDR3. Germline lookup yields CDR1 PRHDT and CDR2 FYEKMQ (reference sequence). Trimming stripped 5 bases from V and 3 bases from J, with 13 bases between. The DNA of the CDR3 is TGTGCCAGCAGCCCTAGAGGGTATCACTATGGCTACACCTTC. This gives the protein CASSPRGYHYGYTF. The whole variable domain, filled in from reference TRBV13 and TRBJ1-2, reads AAGVIQSPRHLIKEKRETATLKCYPIPRHDTVYWYQQGPGQDPQFLISFYEKMQSDKGSIPDRFSAQQFSDYHSELNMSSLELGDSALYFCASSPRGYHYGYTFGSGTRLTVV.

This clonotype was counted at least ten times. Its ends do not fully match the called genes, so a read error is possible. CDR3 in amino acids: CASISLGEREDSPRTGKLFF. CDR3 nucleotides: TGTGCCAGCATTTCCCTGGGGGAGCGGGAGGACTCCCCGCGTACCGGGAAGCTGTTTTTT. The genes are TRBV2 and TRBJ2-2; TRBD2 aligns across 9 bases. The CDR3 is made up of 20 amino acids. The germline CDR1 and CDR2 sequences are SNHLY and FYNNEI.

The genes are TRBV5-1 and TRBJ2-1, with 9 bases identical to TRBD1. The CDR3 contains 14 residues. With V trimmed by 6 bases and J by 1 base, 2 bases remained unmatched. Germline-derived CDR1 and CDR2 are SGHRS and YFSETQ. For the CDR3, the DNA is TGCGCCAGCACCGACAGGGGGTCCTACAATGAGCAGTTCTTC. Encoded protein: CASTDRGSYNEQFF.

This clonotype has ten or more counts. The chain recombines TRBV6-5 with TRBJ1-1; D not certain. Per germline, CDR1 MNHEY and CDR2 SVGAGI. Between the trimmed V and J ends, which lost 7 bases and 0 bases, there was a span of 12 bases. This CDR3 contains 14 residues. CDR3 loop: CASKENTLNTEAFF. For the CDR3, the DNA is TGTGCCAGCAAAGAGAACACCCTGAACACTGAAGCTTTCTTT.

A few counts support this clonotype. CDR3 region: CASRGADYSNQPQHF. DNA for the CDR3: TGTGCCAGCCGGGGGGCGGATTATAGCAATCAGCCCCAGCATTTT. The chain links TRBV2 to TRBJ1-5; weak D call: TRBD1 (6 bases). This CDR3 has 15 amino acids. Germline assignment: CDR1 SNHLY and CDR2 FYNNEI. V was shortened by 8 bases and J by 0 bases, with 14 bases between the two germline ends.

In this sample, this clonotype turned up many times. The V call is TRBV7-9, the J call TRBJ1-4; D ambiguous. Germline values: CDR1 SEHNR, CDR2 FQNEAQ (reference sequence). CDR3 length equals 15 residues. The V and J ends lost 2 bases and 1 base respectively, with 8 bases between them. This chain's CDR3 is CASSLMPGTNEKLFF. CDR3 nucleotide sequence: TGTGCCAGCAGCTTAATGCCAGGAACTAATGAAAAACTGTTTTTT.

The chain recombines TRBV2 with TRBJ2-7, with no clear D. In germline, CDR1 is SNHLY, CDR2 FYNNEI. V was clipped by 8 bases and J by 4 bases, with 12 bases between them. This CDR3 has 12 amino acids. This chain's CDR3 is CASLGRVYEQYF. The CDR3 coding sequence is TGTGCCAGCCTAGGGCGCGTATACGAGCAGTACTTC.

For this clonotype: One end of the junction is discordant with germline, which a read error may explain. The chain couples TRBV11-2 to TRBJ1-1, with 7 bases identical to TRBD1. CDR3 size: 14 residues. The germline V gene encodes CDR1 SGHAT and CDR2 FQNNGV. CDR3: CASSSGQLNTDAFF. The CDR3 DNA reads as TGTGCCAGCAGCTCGGGACAGTTGAACACTGATGCTTTCTTT.

This rearrangement joins TRBV6-4 to TRBJ2-2; no reliable D call. The ends were cut back, 0 bases at V and 4 bases at J, with 9 bases in the middle. Germline V gene sequence: CDR1 MRHNA, CDR2 SNTAGT. The CDR3 is 15 amino acids. The CDR3: CASSDSLWGTGELFF. Written as DNA, the CDR3 is TGTGCCAGCAGTGACTCACTTTGGGGCACCGGGGAGCTGTTTTTT.

This clonotype was detected only a few times. The CDR3 DNA reads TGTGCCAGCAGTCTTGGTGGCGCCTATGAGCAGTTCTTC. Residues: CASSLGGAYEQFF. The chain combines TRBV27 with TRBJ2-1; no firm D call. Deletions cut 5 bases from V and 8 bases from J, with 13 bases between. The CDR3 is made up of 13 amino acids. Per germline, CDR1 MNHEY and CDR2 SMNVEV (reference sequence).

Details on this clonotype: A clone one base away is much larger, so this may be a read error. Here the CDR3 omits its conserved ending phenylalanine or tryptophan, so a read error is the likely source. The chain's CDR3 is CASGSSGNTIYY. In DNA, the CDR3 is TGTGCCAGCGGTAGCTCTGGAAACACCATATATTAT. This chain links TRBV12-3 or TRBV12-4 with TRBJ1-3; D is ambiguous. The ends were cut back, 8 bases at V and 0 bases at J, with 5 bases in the middle. The CDR3 runs 12 residues.

This clonotype was seen only a few times. The J gene is TRBJ1-1, the V gene TRBV5-6; no clear D gene. Trimming cost V 4 bases and J 4 bases, with 11 bases left between them. This CDR3 has 13 amino acids. CDR1 SGHDT and CDR2 YYEEEE come from the germline V gene. The CDR3 sequence is CASSPSGFTEAFF. The CDR3 DNA follows: TGTGCCAGCAGCCCTTCTGGGTTCACTGAAGCTTTCTTT.

A word on this clonotype: Given the absence of the conserved phenylalanine or tryptophan at the CDR3 end, a read error is likely. It is unclear where the CDR3 begins or ends on the DNA, so no DNA is shown, and the CDR3 is as TCRdb lists it. The CDR3 loop is CASKRSANTEAVL. The chain uses TRBV7-6 and TRBJ1-1. The CDR3 totals 13 residues, both ends included. The germline CDR1 and CDR2 sequences are SGHVS and FNYEAQ.

This clonotype came up a few times. V and J are TRBV27 and TRBJ2-1; the D gene could be TRBD1 or TRBD2 (5 bases each). The CDR3 contains 17 residues. Germline loops: CDR1 MNHEY, CDR2 SMNVEV (reference sequence). V lost 11 bases, J lost 5 bases, and 28 bases lay in between. The CDR3 protein is CALRCEGSLIFNNEQFF. The CDR3 DNA reads as TGTGCCTTAAGGTGTGAGGGGTCTCTTATCTTTAACAATGAGCAGTTCTTC.

V gene TRBV7-4 combines with J gene TRBJ2-7, with D perhaps TRBD1 (7 bases). The V and J ends lost 0 bases and 2 bases respectively, with 17 bases between them. The CDR3 is 17 amino acids. Germline V gives CDR1 SGHVT, CDR2 SQSDAQ. This CDR3 is CASSLALAGQGAYEQYF. CDR3 DNA: TGTGCCAGCAGCTTAGCGTTGGCGGGGCAGGGGGCCTACGAGCAGTACTTC.

The V gene is TRBV7-8, the J gene TRBJ1-3, with D unclear. V dropped 1 base and J dropped 2 bases, with 9 bases sitting between them. The CDR3 loop spans 15 amino acids. The V gene's germline CDR1 is SGHVS and CDR2 FQNEAQ. This CDR3 is CASSLGAAAGNTIYF. The CDR3 DNA sequence: TGTGCCAGCAGCTTAGGGGCGGCAGCTGGAAACACCATATATTTT.

This clonotype was found many times. The chain carries TRBV7-6 and TRBJ2-1, with TRBD1 as a possible D gene (6 bases). The CDR3 sequence is 16 residues long. Germline V CDR1 and CDR2: SGHVS, FNYEAQ. The V end was cut by 0 bases, the J end by 5 bases, with 14 bases between. The CDR3: CASSLAGLGQNNEQFF. CDR3 nucleotide sequence: TGTGCCAGCAGCTTAGCGGGATTGGGACAAAACAATGAGCAGTTCTTC.

This clonotype appeared many times. The V call is TRBV12-3 or TRBV12-4, the J call TRBJ2-7; 10 bases are shared with TRBD2. V gave up 7 bases and J gave up 2 bases; unmatched junction bases: 11. There are 16 residues in the CDR3. The CDR3: CASTSGMGLAPYEQYF. CDR3 DNA: TGTGCCAGCACCTCGGGGATGGGACTAGCGCCCTACGAGCAGTACTTC.

This clonotype was detected only a few times. This chain uses TRBV7-9 with TRBJ1-1; 8 nucleotides agree with TRBD1. This CDR3 has 16 residues. J gave up 0 bases and V 5 bases, and 8 bases lay outside the gene matches. Germline loops: CDR1 SEHNR, CDR2 FQNEAQ (reference sequence). The CDR3 DNA reads TGTGCCAGCAGCCCACGACAGGGGACCATGAACACTGAAGCTTTCTTT. This translates into CASSPRQGTMNTEAFF.

Note on this clonotype: The junction shows a germline mismatch at one end, possibly a read error. The chain links TRBV7-6 to TRBJ1-1; 8 bases are shared with TRBD1. CDR3 length equals 17 residues. From germline, CDR1 is SGHVS and CDR2 FNYEAQ. The CDR3 coding sequence is TGTGCCAGAAGCTTAAGAGGCCGACAGGGGTGGAACACTGAAGCTTTCTTT. Translated, it gives CARSLRGRQGWNTEAFF.

The sample holds many counts of this clonotype. This rearrangement joins TRBV28 to TRBJ1-1; D perhaps matches TRBD1 (6 bases). CDR3 length: 13 residues. CDR1 is MDHEN, CDR2 SYDVKM, per germline. Deletions cut 5 bases from V and 6 bases from J, with 13 bases between. The DNA for the CDR3 is TGTGCCAGCAGTGGGACAAATGGGGCTGAAGCTTTCTTT. Its translation: CASSGTNGAEAFF.